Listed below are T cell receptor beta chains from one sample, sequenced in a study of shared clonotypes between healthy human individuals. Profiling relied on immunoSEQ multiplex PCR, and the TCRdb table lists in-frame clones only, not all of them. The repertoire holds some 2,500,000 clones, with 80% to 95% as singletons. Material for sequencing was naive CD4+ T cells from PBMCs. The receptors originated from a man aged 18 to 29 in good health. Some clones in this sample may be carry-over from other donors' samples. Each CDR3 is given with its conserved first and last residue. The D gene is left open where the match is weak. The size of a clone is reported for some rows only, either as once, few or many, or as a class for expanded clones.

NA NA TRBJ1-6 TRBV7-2 TGTGCCAGCACCTACGGCTATAATTCACCCCTCCACTTT CASTYGYNSPLHF
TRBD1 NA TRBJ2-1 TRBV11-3 TGTGCCAGCAGCTTCCGGGACAGCTCCTACAATGAGCAGTTCTTC CASSFRDSSYNEQFF
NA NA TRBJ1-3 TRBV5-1 TGCGCCAGCAGCTTGGAAGGGCAATCTGGAAACACCATATATTTT CASSLEGQSGNTIYF
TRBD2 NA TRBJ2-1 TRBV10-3 TGTGCCATCAGTGAGAGCGGGGCTTACAATGAGCAGTTCTTC CAISESGAYNEQFF
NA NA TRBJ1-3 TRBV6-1 TGTGCCAGCAGTGAACCAGGGGCGGGAAACACCATATATTTT CASSEPGAGNTIYF
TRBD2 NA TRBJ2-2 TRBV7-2 TGTGCCAGCAGCGGACTAGCGGGAGGGCCTACCGGGGAGCTGTTTTTT CASSGLAGGPTGELFF
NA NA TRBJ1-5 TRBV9 TGTGCCAGCAGCGTAGGACCAGGCTATCAGCCCCAGCATTTT CASSVGPGYQPQHF
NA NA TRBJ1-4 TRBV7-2 TGTGCCAGCAGCATTGGGGGGCAATCTGGCGAAAAACTGTTTTTT CASSIGGQSGEKLFF
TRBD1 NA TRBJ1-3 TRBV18 TGTGCCAGCGGTCGACAGGGAGGCTCTGGAAACACCATATATTTT CASGRQGGSGNTIYF
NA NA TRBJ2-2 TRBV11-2 TGTGCCAGCAGGCCAATTACAGGGAACACCGGGGAGCTGTTTTTT CASRPITGNTGELFF
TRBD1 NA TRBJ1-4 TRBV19 TGTGCCAGTAGCGCCCCGGGACAGCTGGCAGAAAAACTGTTTTTT CASSAPGQLAEKLFF
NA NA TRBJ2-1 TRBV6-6 TGTGCCAGCAGTTACTCGTGGGACAATGAGCAGTTCTTC CASSYSWDNEQFF
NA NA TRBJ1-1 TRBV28 TGTGCCAGCACCAGACGGCGGGGTGAAGCTTTCTTT CASTRRRGEAFF
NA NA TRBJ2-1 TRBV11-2 TGTGCCAGCAGCTTATTTTCCAGCTCCTACAATGAGCAGTTCTTC CASSLFSSSYNEQFF
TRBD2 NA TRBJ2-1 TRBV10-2 TGCGCCAGCAGTGTAGGACTAGCGGGAGGACGCAGCTCCTACAATGAGCAGTTCTTC CASSVGLAGGRSSYNEQFF
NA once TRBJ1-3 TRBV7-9 TGTGCCAGCAGTCCTCCAGGAGCGAGCTCTGGAAACACCATATATTTT CASSPPGASSGNTIYF
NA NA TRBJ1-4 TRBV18 TGTGCCAGCTCACCAGGCCCAACTAATGAAAAACTGTTTTTT CASSPGPTNEKLFF
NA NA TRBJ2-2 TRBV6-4 TGTGCCAGCAGTGTTTTTGGGAGTAACACCGGGGAGCTGTTTTTT CASSVFGSNTGELFF
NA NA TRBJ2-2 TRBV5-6 TGTGCCAGCAGCTTGGTCCCAGAGACGAACACCGGGGAGCTGTTTTTT CASSLVPETNTGELFF
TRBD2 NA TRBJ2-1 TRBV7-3 TGTGCCAGCAGTTCTAGCGGGAGACTTGGGCACAATGAGCAGTTCTTC CASSSSGRLGHNEQFF
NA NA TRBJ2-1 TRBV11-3 TGTGCCAGCGGGTTAAAGTACAATGAGCAGTTCTTC CASGLKYNEQFF
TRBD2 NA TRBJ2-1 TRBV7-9 TGTGCCAGCAGCTTAGGGGGACTAGCGGGAGTAAATGAGCAGTTCTTC CASSLGGLAGVNEQFF
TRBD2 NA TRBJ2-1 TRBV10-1 TGCGCCAGCAGTAGTGTAGCGGGAGCTGGGGTTGAGCAGTTCTTC CASSSVAGAGVEQFF